This TCR beta chain was recorded in a study of T cell repertoires in cytomegalovirus infection. Study in general: Recently identified HLA-C-restricted CMV epitopes were used, and well-studied HLA-B-restricted CMV epitopes were used as well. It can be stated that public TCR beta signatures indicated CMV infection as well as a matching HLA type.

The study's findings and limits: Individuals carrying CMV plus the relevant HLA were identified by cumulative frequency of public TCR beta families. HLA-C-restricted CMV clonotypes gave the most frequent clonotype in two of eight donors.

A remark on this clonotype: Its antigen remains unknown.

TCRdb ran MiXCR on the reads and lists one entry per CDR3 protein. This table holds 570,000 or so distinct CDR3 sequences, about 39% found once. The clonotype comes from a human donor in good health (CMV status not recorded). Some clones in this sample may be carry-over from other donors' samples. Sequencing was performed on cultured PBMCs, taken from culture after CMV antigen stimulation.

The CDR3 here is CASSWQGNEKLFF. CDR3 DNA sequence: TGTGCCAGCAGCTGGCAGGGAAATGAAAAACTGTTTTTT. The V and J genes are TRBV5-6 and TRBJ1-4, with D possibly being TRBD1 (5 bases). The V gene lost 3 bases and the J gene lost 5 bases, with 8 bases spanning the gap. Germline V gene data show CDR1 as SGHDT and CDR2 as YYEEEE. The CDR3 contains 13 residues.